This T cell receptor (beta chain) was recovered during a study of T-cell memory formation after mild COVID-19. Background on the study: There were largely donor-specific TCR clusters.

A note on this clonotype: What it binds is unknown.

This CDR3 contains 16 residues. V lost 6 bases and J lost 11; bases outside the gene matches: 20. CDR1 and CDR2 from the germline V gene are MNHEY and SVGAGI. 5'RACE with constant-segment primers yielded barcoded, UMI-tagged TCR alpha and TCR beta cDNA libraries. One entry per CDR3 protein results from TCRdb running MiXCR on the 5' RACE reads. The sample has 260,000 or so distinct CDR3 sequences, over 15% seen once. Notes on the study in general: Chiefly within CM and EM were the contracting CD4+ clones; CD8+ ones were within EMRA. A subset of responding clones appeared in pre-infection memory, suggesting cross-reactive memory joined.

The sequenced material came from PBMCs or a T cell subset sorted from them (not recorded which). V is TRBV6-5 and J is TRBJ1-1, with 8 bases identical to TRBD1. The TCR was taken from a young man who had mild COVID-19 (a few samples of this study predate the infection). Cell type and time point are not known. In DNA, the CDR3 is TGTGCCAGCAGAAAAGGACAGGGAAGCGTTTTATTCGGGGCTTTCTTT. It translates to CASRKGQGSVLFGAFF.